In this sample, the clone carrying this T cell receptor beta chain turned up once. The antigen is unknown. CDR3 length equals 19 residues. With 2 bases removed from V and 1 base from J, the gap between germline ends came to 23 bases. From germline, CDR1 is MNHEY and CDR2 SMNVEV (reference sequence). Sequenced by immunoSEQ multiplex PCR; TCRdb stores in-frame clones only, minus some. The table includes about 590,000 clones, nearly 97% detected once. Naive CD8 cells comprised CD45RO-negative, CCR7-positively selected cells, excluding terminally differentiated effector memory CD45RA+ cells. The sample is drawn from a study of shared clonotypes between healthy human individuals. Broader study findings: Exclusively blood specimens were collected; tissue repertoires likely differ.

The V call is TRBV27, the J call TRBJ2-5; D assignment may be TRBD1 or TRBD2 (5 bases each). Source material: naive CD8+ T cells sorted from blood. This TCR was sampled from a woman aged 30 to 39 in good health. The CDR3 sequence is CASSLSLDRRGESQETQYF. For the CDR3, the DNA is TGTGCCAGCAGTTTAAGTTTGGATCGGAGAGGGGAGTCCCAAGAGACCCAGTACTTC.